This T cell receptor (beta chain) was observed in a study of blood T cell repertoires in COVID-19 (dated by TCRdb to the early 2020s). Regarding the research as a whole: Samples from collaborators originated in the United States, Italy and Spain and spanned both the acute and convalescent phases of COVID-19. Deeply sampled blood TCRbeta repertoires from subjects exposed to, actively infected with, or recovered from COVID-19 were included in the dataset. The repertoires were released in a freely available public database meant as a resource for research on the immune response to SARS-CoV-2. Where available, HLA class I and class II types were obtained from metadata supplied by the sample provider rather than from assay-based typing. The material from the prospective study consisted of cDNA or gDNA derived from T cells, B-cell-depleted T cells, or PBMCs. Sample metadata almost always included a de-identified subject ID, COVID-19 status, age in years and sex. The samples were drawn from the first 160 participants of the ongoing ImmuneRACE study and from roughly 1,300 subjects provided by 6 global collaborators. Paper-wide results and their limitations: Clinical and demographic metadata were provided uncurated, with the amount varying by source and participant.

Collaborating institutions collected whole blood in K2EDTA tubes following their own protocols. For TCRbeta analysis, collaborators shipped samples in one of three forms: frozen whole blood, isolated PBMCs, or DNA extracted from either of those sample types. As concerns this clone: Its antigen remains undetermined. Qualities for individual bases were not recorded, and no much larger clone is one base off.

The immunoSEQ Assay, a bias-controlled multiplex PCR, was used to amplify TCRbeta CDR3 regions from genomic DNA. As for how the authors treated the data: Within the assay, amplification of reference gene primers was used to estimate how many nucleated cells each sample contained. To quantify the absolute abundance of each unique TCRbeta CDR3 rearrangement, sequence reads were collapsed and filtered. For each sample, productive Simpson clonality was calculated as the square root of Simpson's diversity index over productive rearrangements. Held by TCRdb, this immuneACCESS table contains in-frame sequences only and omits some clones. Under half of the omission traces to an unresolved V gene where checked; the cause of the rest is unknown. From that table come the V and J calls and clone size; the DNA was used to work out D and trimming. The sample includes 110,000 or so clones, with 80% to 90% observed a single time. The ten largest clones add up to around 30% of the sample.

The clonotype comes from a man aged 70 or older with active or convalescent COVID-19. Sequencing was carried out using peripheral blood.

The bases are TGTGCCAGCAGCCAAGGGGCCCGCGGCTACACCTTC. This is translated as CASSQGARGYTF. The chain is assembled from TRBV3-1 (or the pseudogene TRBV3-2) and TRBJ1-2; there is no confident call for the D gene. The CDR3 goes from the cysteine to the phenylalanine over 12 residues. Kept here is only the CDR3 DNA, which spans 36 bases and is read in frame from base 1. CDR1 and CDR2 (LGHDT, YNNKEL) derive from the germline V gene (reference sequence). V sheds 1 base and J sheds 8 bases, leaving 8 bases between their ends.